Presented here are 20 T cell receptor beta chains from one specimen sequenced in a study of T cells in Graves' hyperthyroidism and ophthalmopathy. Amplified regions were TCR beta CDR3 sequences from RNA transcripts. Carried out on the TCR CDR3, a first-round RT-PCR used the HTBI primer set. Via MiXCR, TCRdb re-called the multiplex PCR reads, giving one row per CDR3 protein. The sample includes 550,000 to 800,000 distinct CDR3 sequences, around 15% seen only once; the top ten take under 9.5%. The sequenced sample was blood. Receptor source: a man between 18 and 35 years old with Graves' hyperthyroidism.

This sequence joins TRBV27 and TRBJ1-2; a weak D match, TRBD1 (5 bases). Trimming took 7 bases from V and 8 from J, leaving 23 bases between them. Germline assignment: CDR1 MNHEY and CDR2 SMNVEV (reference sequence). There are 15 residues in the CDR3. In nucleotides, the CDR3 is TGTGCCAGCACCCCTCGGGGGTCGCCCTTCGAGGGCTACACCTTC. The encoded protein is CASTPRGSPFEGYTF.

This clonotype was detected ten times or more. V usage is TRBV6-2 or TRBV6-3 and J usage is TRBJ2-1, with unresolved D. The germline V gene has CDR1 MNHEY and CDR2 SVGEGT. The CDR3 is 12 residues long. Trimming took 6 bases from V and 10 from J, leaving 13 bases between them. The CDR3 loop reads CASSTRSREQFF. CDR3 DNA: TGTGCCAGCAGCACCCGAAGTCGAGAGCAGTTCTTC.

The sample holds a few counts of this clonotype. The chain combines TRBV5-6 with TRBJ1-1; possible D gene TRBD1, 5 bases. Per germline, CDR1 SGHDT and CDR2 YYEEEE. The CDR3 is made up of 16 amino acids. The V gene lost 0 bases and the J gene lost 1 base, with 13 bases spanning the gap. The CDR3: CASSLGGPTGNTEAFF. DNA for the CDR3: TGTGCCAGCAGCTTGGGGGGCCCGACTGGGAACACTGAAGCTTTCTTT.

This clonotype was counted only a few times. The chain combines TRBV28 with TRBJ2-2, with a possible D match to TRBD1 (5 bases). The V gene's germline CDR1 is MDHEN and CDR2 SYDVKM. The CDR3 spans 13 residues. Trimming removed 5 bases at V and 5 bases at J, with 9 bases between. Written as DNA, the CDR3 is TGTGCCAGCAGTCTAGACAGAACCGGGGAGCTGTTTTTT. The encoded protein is CASSLDRTGELFF.

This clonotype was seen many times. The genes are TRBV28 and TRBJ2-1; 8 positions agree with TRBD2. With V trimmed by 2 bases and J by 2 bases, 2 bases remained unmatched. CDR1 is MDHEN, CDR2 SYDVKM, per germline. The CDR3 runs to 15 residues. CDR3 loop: CASSLSGSAYNEQFF. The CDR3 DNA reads TGTGCCAGCAGTTTAAGCGGGAGTGCCTACAATGAGCAGTTCTTC.

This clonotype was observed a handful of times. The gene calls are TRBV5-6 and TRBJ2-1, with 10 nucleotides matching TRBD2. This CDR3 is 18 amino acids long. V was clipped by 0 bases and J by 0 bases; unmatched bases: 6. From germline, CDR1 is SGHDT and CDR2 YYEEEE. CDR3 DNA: TGTGCCAGCAGCTTGGCATTGGCTAGCGGGAGCTCCTACAATGAGCAGTTCTTC. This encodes CASSLALASGSSYNEQFF.

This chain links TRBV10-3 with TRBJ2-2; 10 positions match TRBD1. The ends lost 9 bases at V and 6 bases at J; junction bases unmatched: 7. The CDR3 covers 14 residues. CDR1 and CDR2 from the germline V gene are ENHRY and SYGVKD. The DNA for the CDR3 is TGTGCCATAGGGGACAGGGGATCTCCCGGGGAGCTGTTTTTT. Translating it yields CAIGDRGSPGELFF.

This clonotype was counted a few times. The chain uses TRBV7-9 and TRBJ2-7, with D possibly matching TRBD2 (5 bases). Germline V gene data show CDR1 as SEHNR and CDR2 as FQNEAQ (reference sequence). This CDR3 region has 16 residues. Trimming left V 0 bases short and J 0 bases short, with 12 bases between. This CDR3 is CASSLAGRPVSYEQYF. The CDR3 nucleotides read TGTGCCAGCAGCTTAGCGGGGAGACCAGTCTCCTACGAGCAGTACTTC.

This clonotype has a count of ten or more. The CDR3 DNA sequence: TGTGCCAGTAACACAGCTAACTATGGCTACACCTTC. It translates to CASNTANYGYTF. The chain is built from TRBV28 and TRBJ1-2; no clear D gene. Germline CDR1 and CDR2: MDHEN and SYDVKM. The CDR3 is made up of 12 amino acids. V shed 9 bases and J shed 0 bases, with 8 bases lying between them.

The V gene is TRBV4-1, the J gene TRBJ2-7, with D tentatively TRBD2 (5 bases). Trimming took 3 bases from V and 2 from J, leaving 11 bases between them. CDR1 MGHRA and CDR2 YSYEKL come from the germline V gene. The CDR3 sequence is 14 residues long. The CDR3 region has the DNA TGCGCCAGCAGCCATGCAGGAGGCGCCTACGAGCAGTACTTC. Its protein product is CASSHAGGAYEQYF.

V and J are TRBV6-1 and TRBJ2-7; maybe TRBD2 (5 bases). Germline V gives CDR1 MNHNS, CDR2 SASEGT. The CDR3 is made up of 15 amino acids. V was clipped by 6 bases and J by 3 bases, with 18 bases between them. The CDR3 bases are TGTGCCAGCAGGGGAATGAGTGAGGGCTTCTACGAGCAGTACTTC. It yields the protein CASRGMSEGFYEQYF.

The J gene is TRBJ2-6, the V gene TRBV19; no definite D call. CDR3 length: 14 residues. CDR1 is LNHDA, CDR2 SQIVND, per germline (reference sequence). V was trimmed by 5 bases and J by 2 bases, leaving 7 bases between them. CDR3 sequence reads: CASSSTPGANVLTF. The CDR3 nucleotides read TGTGCCAGTAGTTCCACCCCTGGGGCCAACGTCCTGACTTTC. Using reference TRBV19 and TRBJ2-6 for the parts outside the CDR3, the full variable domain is DGGITQSPKYLFRKEGQNVTLSCEQNLNHDAMYWYRQDPGQGLRLIYYSQIVNDFQKGDIAEGYSVSREKKESFPLTVTSAQKNPTAFYLCASSSTPGANVLTFGAGSRLTVL.

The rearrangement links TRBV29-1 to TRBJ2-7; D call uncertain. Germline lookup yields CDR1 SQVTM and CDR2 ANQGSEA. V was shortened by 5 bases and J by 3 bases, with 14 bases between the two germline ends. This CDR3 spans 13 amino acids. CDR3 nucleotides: TGCAGCGTTACCTTTTGGGATCGCTACGAGCAGTACTTC. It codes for CSVTFWDRYEQYF.

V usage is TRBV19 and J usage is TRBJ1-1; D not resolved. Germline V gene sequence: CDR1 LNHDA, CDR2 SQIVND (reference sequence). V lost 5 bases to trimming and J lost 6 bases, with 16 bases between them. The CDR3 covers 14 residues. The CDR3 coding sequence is TGTGCCAGTAGTGCCGAGGGCAGGATGGCTGAAGCTTTCTTT. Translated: CASSAEGRMAEAFF.

The CDR3 nucleotides read TGTGCCATCAGTGAGTCGAGAGGGAGCGAGCAGTACTTC. Protein: CAISESRGSEQYF. The chain combines TRBV10-3 with TRBJ2-7, with a tentative D call TRBD2 (5 bases). The V end lost 0 bases, the J end lost 6 bases, and 9 bases lay between the germline ends. CDR1 and CDR2 from the germline V gene are ENHRY and SYGVKD. The length of the CDR3 is 13 residues.

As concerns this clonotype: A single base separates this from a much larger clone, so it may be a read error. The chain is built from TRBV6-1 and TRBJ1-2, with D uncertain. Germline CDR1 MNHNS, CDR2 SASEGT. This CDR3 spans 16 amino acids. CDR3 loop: CASSEGSALSGYGCTF. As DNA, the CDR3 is TGTGCCAGCAGTGAAGGTTCGGCCCTATCTGGCTATGGCTGCACCTTC.

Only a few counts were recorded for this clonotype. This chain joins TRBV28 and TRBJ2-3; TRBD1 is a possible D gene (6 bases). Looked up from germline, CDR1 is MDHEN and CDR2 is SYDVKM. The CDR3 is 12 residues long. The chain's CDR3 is CGTTGRTDTQYF. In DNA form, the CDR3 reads TGTGGAACCACAGGGCGCACAGATACGCAGTATTTT.

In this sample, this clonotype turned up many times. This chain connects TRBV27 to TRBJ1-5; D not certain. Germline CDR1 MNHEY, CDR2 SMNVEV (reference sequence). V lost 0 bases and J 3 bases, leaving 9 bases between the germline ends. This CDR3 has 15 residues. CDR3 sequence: CASSLSWQSNQPQHF. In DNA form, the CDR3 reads TGTGCCAGCAGTTTATCCTGGCAGTCCAATCAGCCCCAGCATTTT.

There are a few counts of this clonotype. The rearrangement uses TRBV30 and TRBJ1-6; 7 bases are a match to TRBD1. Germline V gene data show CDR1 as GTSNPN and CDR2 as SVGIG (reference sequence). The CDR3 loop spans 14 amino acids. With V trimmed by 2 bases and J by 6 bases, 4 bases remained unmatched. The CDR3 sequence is CAWSRTGVNSPLHF. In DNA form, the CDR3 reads TGTGCCTGGAGTAGAACAGGGGTTAATTCACCCCTCCACTTT.

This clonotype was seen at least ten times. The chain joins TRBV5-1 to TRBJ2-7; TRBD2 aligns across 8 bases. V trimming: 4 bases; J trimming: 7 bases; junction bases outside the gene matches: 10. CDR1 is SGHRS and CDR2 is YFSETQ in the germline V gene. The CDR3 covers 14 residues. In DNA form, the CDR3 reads TGCGCCAGCAGCCGGGTAGCGGGAAAGGATGAGCAGTACTTC. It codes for CASSRVAGKDEQYF. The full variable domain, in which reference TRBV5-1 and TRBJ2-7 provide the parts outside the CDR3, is KAGVTQTPRYLIKTRGQQVTLSCSPISGHRSVSWYQQTPGQGLQFLFEYFSETQRNKGNFPGRFSGRQFSNSRSEMNVSTLELGDSALYLCASSRVAGKDEQYFGPGTRLTVT.